These T cell receptor beta chains were read from a single sample in a study of control samples from healthy donors and cancer patients. Only in-frame clones appear in the TCRdb table, and some are missing; sequencing was by immunoSEQ multiplex PCR. The sample shows about 35,000 clones, approximately 86% of them seen only once. The sequencing input was PBMCs. The receptor set was obtained from a woman in her forties with lung cancer. Each CDR3 is given with its conserved first and last residue. D genes are given only for firm matches. Only part of the rows carry a size: once, few, many, or a class if the clone is expanded.

TRBJ1-4,.,TRBV15,once,CATSLGLTSTTGKLFF,TGTGCCACCAGCTTGGGGCTGACATCAACAACGGGTAAACTGTTTTTT
TRBJ2-1,TRBD2,TRBV15,few,CATSRDSGGANEQFF,TGTGCCACCAGCAGAGATAGCGGGGGGGCCAATGAGCAGTTCTTC
TRBJ2-5,.,TRBV11-3,few,CASSLGFRVDQETQYF,TGTGCCAGCAGCTTAGGGTTCAGGGTGGACCAAGAGACCCAGTACTTC
TRBJ1-4,.,TRBV28,.,CASSQLGENEKLFF,TGTGCCAGCAGTCAACTAGGGGAGAATGAAAAACTGTTTTTT
TRBJ1-3,.,TRBV15,.,CATSRDHGSGNTIYF,TGTGCCACCAGCAGAGATCACGGCTCTGGAAACACCATATATTTT
TRBJ2-3,.,TRBV29-1,.,CSVYGTGVGMYTDTQYF,TGCAGCGTTTATGGTACGGGGGTAGGAATGTACACAGATACGCAGTATTTT
TRBJ1-1,.,TRBV5-6,once,CASSSLQSGLTEAFF,TGTGCCAGCAGCTCACTTCAGTCCGGGTTGACTGAAGCTTTCTTT
TRBJ2-5,.,TRBV24-1,.,CATSLRAWETQYF,TGTGCCACCAGTCTCAGGGCTTGGGAGACCCAGTACTTC
TRBJ2-1,TRBD2,TRBV7-3,.,CASSPRTSGGVGEQFF,TGTGCCAGCAGCCCCCGGACTAGCGGGGGGGTAGGTGAGCAGTTCTTC
TRBJ1-1,.,TRBV11-3,.,CASSFGPWTEAFF,TGTGCCAGCAGTTTTGGCCCGTGGACTGAAGCTTTCTTT
TRBJ2-7,TRBD1,TRBV30,.,CAWSTGTGGDEQYF,TGTGCCTGGAGTACTGGGACAGGGGGCGACGAGCAGTACTTC
TRBJ2-1,TRBD2,TRBV28,.,CASSPSSGAGNNEQFF,TGTGCCAGCAGTCCCTCTAGCGGGGCGGGCAACAATGAGCAGTTCTTC
TRBJ1-1,.,TRBV9,.,CASSVDARQNTEAFF,TGTGCCAGCAGCGTAGATGCCAGGCAGAACACTGAAGCTTTCTTT
TRBJ2-5,.,TRBV11-3,.,CASSLGARPDQETQYF,TGTGCCAGCAGCTTAGGGGCACGGCCGGACCAAGAGACCCAGTACTTC
TRBJ2-7,.,TRBV6-1,.,CASSAVGGRGSYEQYF,TGTGCCAGCAGTGCCGTTGGGGGAAGGGGCTCCTACGAGCAGTACTTC
TRBJ1-2,.,TRBV19,.,CASSIVAGANYGYTF,TGTGCCAGTAGTATAGTCGCAGGAGCTAACTATGGCTACACCTTC
TRBJ1-1,.,TRBV7-8,.,CASSFGSNHRTEAFF,TGTGCCAGCAGCTTTGGAAGCAATCATCGCACTGAAGCTTTCTTT